Below, 2 T cell receptor beta chains from the same sample are listed, as sequenced in a study of Graves' ophthalmopathy and Graves' hyperthyroidism. Amplification of TCR beta CDR3 regions used RNA transcripts. RT-PCR in the first round used HTBI primers; a second-round multiplex PCR followed. TCRdb reprocessed the multiplex PCR reads via MiXCR and lists one record per CDR3 protein. The data show some 1.1 million distinct CDR3 sequences, 35% to 40% seen once. Sequencing was carried out using peripheral blood or thyroid tissue (not recorded which). Receptors were obtained from an adult man with Graves' hyperthyroidism.

This clonotype was detected once. This chain joins TRBV7-2 and TRBJ2-7; D is uncertain. Germline V CDR1 and CDR2: SGHTA, FQGNSA. The CDR3 has 13 amino acids. Trimming removed 5 bases at V and 1 base at J, with 9 bases between. CDR3 in DNA: TGTGCCAGCAGCACAACTTTTTCCTACGAGCAGTACTTC. Translated: CASSTTFSYEQYF.

The chain is built from TRBV7-2 and TRBJ2-5; D might be TRBD1 or TRBD2, each matching 5 bases. This CDR3 is built from 15 residues. Germline V gene lookup returns CDR1 SGHTA and CDR2 FQGNSA. V was clipped by 4 bases and J by 5 bases, with 17 bases between them. The CDR3 region has the DNA TGTGCCAGCAGCTCCGCCCCCGGGGCTAGGGAGACCCAGTACTTC. Translating gives CASSSAPGARETQYF.